This record covers a single T cell receptor (beta chain). The antigen is unknown. Clones were sequenced by immunoSEQ multiplex PCR, and TCRdb holds only the in-frame ones, with some missing. The table has approximately 12,000 clones, 76% seen once; the top ten hold approximately 9.1%. The data belong to a study of graft-versus-host responses after intestinal transplantation. Study-level findings and limits: GvH clones turned up in recipient marrow; some had shown up first in ileum or blood. The presence of high graft-versus-host to host-versus-graft clonal ratios in allografts characterized patients with graft-donor T cell macrochimerism.

Graft tissue processing released intraepithelial and lamina propria lymphocytes. The sequencing here drew on ileum tissue, taken 23 days after intestinal transplant. The clonotype was recovered from a human patient who received an intestinal transplant, so some T cells may come from the graft donor.

The CDR3 DNA is TGTGCCTGGAGTGTACTGGGGGAGTGGGAGTTCTTC. Its protein is CAWSVLGEWEFF. This chain joins TRBV30 and TRBJ2-1; D tentatively reads TRBD1 or TRBD2 (5 bases each). Trimming shortened V by 0 bases and J by 14 bases, and 14 bases separated the two germline ends. There are 12 residues in the CDR3. From germline, CDR1 is GTSNPN and CDR2 SVGIG (reference sequence). The full variable domain, rest sourced from reference TRBV30 and TRBJ2-1, is SQTIHQWPATLVQPVGSPLSLECTVEGTSNPNLYWYRQAAGRGLQLLFYSVGIGQISSEVPQNLSASRPQDRQFILSSKKLLLSDSGFYLCAWSVLGEWEFFGPGTRLTVL.